This is a list of T cell receptor beta chains from one sample in a study of cytomegalovirus exposure and HLA in healthy donors. Data came from immunoSEQ multiplex PCR; TCRdb stores just in-frame clones and leaves some out. In all, the sample yields about 160,000 clones. Sequencing used PBMCs. These receptors were taken from a young man in good health and CMV-seronegative. CDR3s include the opening cysteine and the closing phenylalanine or tryptophan. The order of the fields is D gene, J gene, V gene, CDR3 DNA, CDR3 protein. A D gene is named only where the DNA matches it firmly.

NA | TRBJ1-6 | TRBV5-4 | TGTGCCAGCAGCTCCCGGACAGCTAGATATTCACCCCTCCACTTT | CASSSRTARYSPLHF
TRBD1 | TRBJ1-1 | TRBV27 | TGTGCCAGCAGTACTTATTACAGGGGCGCGGTCTATGAAGCTTTCTTT | CASSTYYRGAVYEAFF
TRBD2 | TRBJ2-7 | TRBV6-5 | TGTGCCAGCAGTTCTAGCGGGACCGAGCAGTACTTC | CASSSSGTEQYF
TRBD2 | TRBJ2-3 | TRBV6-1 | TGTGCCAGCAGTGGGGACGATTCGGGAGGGCGAACAGATACGCAGTATTTT | CASSGDDSGGRTDTQYF
NA | TRBJ1-1 | TRBV11-1 | TGTGCCAGCAGCTTAGGCCTGACAGGAATCACTGAAGCTTTCTTT | CASSLGLTGITEAFF
TRBD2 | TRBJ2-2 | TRBV27 | TGTGCCAGCAGTTTACTAGCGGCCGCGAACACCGGGGAGCTGTTTTTT | CASSLLAAANTGELFF
NA | TRBJ2-3 | TRBV6-5 | TGTGCCAGCAGTTCCAGGGGATTCACAGATACGCAGTATTTT | CASSSRGFTDTQYF
NA | TRBJ1-5 | TRBV14 | TGTGCCAGCAGCCTACCGACCGGGATAGACCCCCCGGAGCCCCAGCATTTT | CASSLPTGIDPPEPQHF
NA | TRBJ1-2 | TRBV7-3 | TGTGCCAGCAGCTTCGACAGGAACTATGGCTACACCTTC | CASSFDRNYGYTF
TRBD2 | TRBJ2-6 | TRBV5-4 | TGTGCCAGCAGCCCAGGCGGGAGAGCCAGCTCTGGGGCCAACGTCCTGACTTTC | CASSPGGRASSGANVLTF
NA | TRBJ1-5 | TRBV28 | TGTGCCAGCTACAGTTTCGGACAGTCCTCTGGGCCCCAGCATTTT | CASYSFGQSSGPQHF
TRBD2 | TRBJ2-7 | TRBV7-9 | TGTGCCAGCAGCCCCAGGAGGACTAGCGGGTACGAGCAGTACTTC | CASSPRRTSGYEQYF
TRBD2 | TRBJ2-7 | TRBV27 | TGTGCCAGCGGACTAGCGGGAGGGTCCTACGAGCAGTACTTC | CASGLAGGSYEQYF
NA | TRBJ2-7 | TRBV5-1 | TGCGCCAGCAGCTTGACGGTGGACGACAGCTCCTACGAGCAGTACTTC | CASSLTVDDSSYEQYF
NA | TRBJ2-2 | TRBV6-4 | TGTGCCAGCAGTGACAAGGCAGGGGATCACACCGGGGAGCTGTTTTTT | CASSDKAGDHTGELFF
NA | TRBJ2-3 | TRBV25-1 | TGTGCCAGCAGTGAAAGAAAATGGGACTCCCGGCCAGATACGCAGTATTTT | CASSERKWDSRPDTQYF
TRBD1 | TRBJ2-7 | TRBV5-1 | TGCGCCAGCAGCTTGGTAGGACAGGGAGGCGAGCAGTACTTC | CASSLVGQGGEQYF